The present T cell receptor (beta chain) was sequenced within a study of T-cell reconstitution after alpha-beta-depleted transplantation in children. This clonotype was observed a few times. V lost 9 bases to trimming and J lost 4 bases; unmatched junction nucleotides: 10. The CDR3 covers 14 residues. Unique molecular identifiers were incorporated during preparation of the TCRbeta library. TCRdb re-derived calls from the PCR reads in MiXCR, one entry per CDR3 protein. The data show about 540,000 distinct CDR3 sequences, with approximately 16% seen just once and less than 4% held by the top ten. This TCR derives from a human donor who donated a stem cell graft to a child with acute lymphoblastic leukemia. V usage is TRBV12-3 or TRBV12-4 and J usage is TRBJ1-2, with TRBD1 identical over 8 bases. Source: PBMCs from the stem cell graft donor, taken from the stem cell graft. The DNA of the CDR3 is TGTGCCAGTACTCAGGGGGCCCGGCCCTATGGCTACACCTTC. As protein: CASTQGARPYGYTF.